This T cell receptor (beta chain) was identified during a study of cytomegalovirus exposure and HLA in healthy donors. Findings and caveats of the study: Altogether, 164 TCR beta chains were recorded as cytomegalovirus-associated. Compared with the roughly 700-donor mean, an Asian-associated ancestry cluster reportedly had fewer N-insertions, according to a later analysis. TCR beta sequences numbering 15,000 to 20,000 were associated with HLA alleles at 0.05 false discovery rate in a later analysis.

The donors (healthy individuals) were bone marrow donors. The CDR3 is made up of 17 amino acids. V lost 5 bases and J lost 2; bases outside the gene matches: 9. Germline loops: CDR1 SGHAT, CDR2 FQNNGV. Use of 60 Vbeta and 13 Jbeta primers characterized the PCR. Produced via immunoSEQ multiplex PCR; TCRdb's table is partial and in-frame only. There are 150,000 to 200,000 clones in the sample; 9.5% occur only once, and 1% to 1.5% lies in the top ten. This clone was seen only a few times. Its antigen is not known. Sequencing was carried out using PBMCs. The V and J genes are TRBV11-2 and TRBJ2-2; 9 nucleotides match TRBD1. The origin of this receptor is a woman younger than 45 in good health and CMV-seropositive. CDR3 amino acids: CASSRGGTGINTGELFF. The CDR3 DNA is TGTGCCAGCAGCCGAGGCGGGACAGGGATAAACACCGGGGAGCTGTTTTTT.